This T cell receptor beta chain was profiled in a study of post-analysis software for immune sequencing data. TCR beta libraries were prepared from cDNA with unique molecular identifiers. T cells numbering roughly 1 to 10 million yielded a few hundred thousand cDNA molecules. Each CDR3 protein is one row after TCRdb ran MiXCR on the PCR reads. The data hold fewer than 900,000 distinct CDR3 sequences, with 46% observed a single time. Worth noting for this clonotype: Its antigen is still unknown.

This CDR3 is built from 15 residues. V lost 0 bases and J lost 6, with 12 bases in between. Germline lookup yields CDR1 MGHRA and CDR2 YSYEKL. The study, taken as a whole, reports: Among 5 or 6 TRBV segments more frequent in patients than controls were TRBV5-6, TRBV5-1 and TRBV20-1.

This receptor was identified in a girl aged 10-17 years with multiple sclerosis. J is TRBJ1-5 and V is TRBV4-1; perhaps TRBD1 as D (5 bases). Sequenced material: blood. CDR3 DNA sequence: TGCGCCAGCAGCCAAGATCTTGGGGGGTCTCAGCCCCAGCATTTT. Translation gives CASSQDLGGSQPQHF.